The clone carrying this TCR beta chain was counted between two and nine times. These data are taken from a study of neurological immune-mediated disorders. Germline CDR1 reads SGHAT; CDR2 reads FQNNGV. CDR3 length equals 15 residues. V lost 6 bases to trimming and J lost 6 bases, with 19 bases between them. TCRdb used MiXCR to reprocess the 5' RACE reads, holding one entry per CDR3 protein. The table shows 55,000 to 75,000 distinct CDR3 sequences, with roughly 13% occurring only once. This clonotype was sampled from a woman aged 55-70 years with HTLV-1-associated myelopathy (HAM/TSP). The chain combines TRBV11-2 with TRBJ2-3, with a tentative D call TRBD2 (6 bases). The sequenced sample was PBMCs. The DNA for the CDR3 is TGTGCCAGCAGGGGATACGGGAGCAGGGTGGATACGCAGTATTTT. Its translation: CASRGYGSRVDTQYF.